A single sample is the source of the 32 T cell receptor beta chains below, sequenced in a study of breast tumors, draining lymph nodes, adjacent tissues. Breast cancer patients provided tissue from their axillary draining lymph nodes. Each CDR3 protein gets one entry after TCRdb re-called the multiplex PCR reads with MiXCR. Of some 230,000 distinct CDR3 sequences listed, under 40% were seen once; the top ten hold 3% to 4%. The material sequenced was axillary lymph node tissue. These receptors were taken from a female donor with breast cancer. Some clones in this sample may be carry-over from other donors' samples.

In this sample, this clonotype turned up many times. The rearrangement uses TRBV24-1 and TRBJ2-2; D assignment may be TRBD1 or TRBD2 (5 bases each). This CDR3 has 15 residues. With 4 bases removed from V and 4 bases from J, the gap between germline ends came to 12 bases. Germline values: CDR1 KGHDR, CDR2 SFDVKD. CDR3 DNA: TGTGCCACCAGTGACACGGGACGGTTCACCGGGGAGCTGTTTTTT. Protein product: CATSDTGRFTGELFF.

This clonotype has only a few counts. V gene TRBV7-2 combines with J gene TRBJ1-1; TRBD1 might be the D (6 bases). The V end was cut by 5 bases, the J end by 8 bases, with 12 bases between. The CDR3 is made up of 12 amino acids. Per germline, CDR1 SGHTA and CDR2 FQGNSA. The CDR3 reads CASSLDRREAFF. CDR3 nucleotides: TGTGCCAGCAGCCTAGACAGGCGGGAAGCTTTCTTT.

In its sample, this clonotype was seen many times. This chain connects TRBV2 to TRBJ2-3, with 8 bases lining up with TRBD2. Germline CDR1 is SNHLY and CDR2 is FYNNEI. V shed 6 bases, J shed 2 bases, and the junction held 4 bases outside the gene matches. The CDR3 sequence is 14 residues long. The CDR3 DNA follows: TGTGCCAGCAGGTTAGCGGGACACACAGATACGCAGTATTTT. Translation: CASRLAGHTDTQYF.

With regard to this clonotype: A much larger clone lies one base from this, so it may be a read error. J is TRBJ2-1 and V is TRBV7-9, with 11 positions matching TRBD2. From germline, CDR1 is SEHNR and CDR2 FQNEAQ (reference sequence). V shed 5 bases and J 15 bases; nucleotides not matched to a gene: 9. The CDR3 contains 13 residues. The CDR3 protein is CASSPSGRPIPFF. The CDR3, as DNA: TGTGCCAGCAGCCCTAGCGGGAGGCCGATCCCGTTCTTC.

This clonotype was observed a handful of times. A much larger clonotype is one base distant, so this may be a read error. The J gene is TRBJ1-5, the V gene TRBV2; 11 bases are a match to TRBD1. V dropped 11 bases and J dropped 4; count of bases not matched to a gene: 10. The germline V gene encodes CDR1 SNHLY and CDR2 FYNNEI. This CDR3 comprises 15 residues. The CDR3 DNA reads TGTGCCGGCCAAGCCGGGACAGGGGGTAATCAGCCCCAGCATTTT. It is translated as CAGQAGTGGNQPQHF.

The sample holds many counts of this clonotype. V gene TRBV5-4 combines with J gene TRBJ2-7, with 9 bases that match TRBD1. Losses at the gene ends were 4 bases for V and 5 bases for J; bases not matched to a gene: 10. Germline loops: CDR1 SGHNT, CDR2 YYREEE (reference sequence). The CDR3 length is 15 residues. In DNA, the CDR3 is TGTGCCAGCAGCCCCGGGACAGGGAGGTTCGACGAGCAGTACTTC. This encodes CASSPGTGRFDEQYF.

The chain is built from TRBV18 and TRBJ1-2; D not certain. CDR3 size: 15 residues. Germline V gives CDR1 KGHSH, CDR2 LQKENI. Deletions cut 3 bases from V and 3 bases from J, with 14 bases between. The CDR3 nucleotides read TGTGCCAGCTCACCCACCTCTGTCTGGGACTATGGCTACACCTTC. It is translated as CASSPTSVWDYGYTF.

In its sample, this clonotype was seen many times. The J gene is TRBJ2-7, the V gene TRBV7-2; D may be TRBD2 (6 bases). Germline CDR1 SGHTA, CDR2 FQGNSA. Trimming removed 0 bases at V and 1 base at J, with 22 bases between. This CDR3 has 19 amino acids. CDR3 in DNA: TGTGCCAGCAGCTTAGCCCCACGTGGGGGTCTAGCGTCTTCCTACGAGCAGTACTTC. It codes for CASSLAPRGGLASSYEQYF.

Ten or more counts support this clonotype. CDR3 region: CASTDGTYEQYF. The CDR3, as DNA: TGTGCCAGCACCGACGGTACCTACGAGCAGTACTTC. The rearrangement joins TRBV12-3 or TRBV12-4 to TRBJ2-7; no firm D call. The length of the CDR3 is 12 residues. The V and J ends lost 7 bases and 2 bases respectively, with 9 bases between them.

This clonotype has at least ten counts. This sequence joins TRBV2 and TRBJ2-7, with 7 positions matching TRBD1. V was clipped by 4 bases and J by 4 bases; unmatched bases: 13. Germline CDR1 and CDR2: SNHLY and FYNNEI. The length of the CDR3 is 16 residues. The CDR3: CASSGTRDRKRYEQYF. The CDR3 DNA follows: TGTGCCAGCAGTGGAACCCGGGACAGAAAGAGGTACGAGCAGTACTTC.

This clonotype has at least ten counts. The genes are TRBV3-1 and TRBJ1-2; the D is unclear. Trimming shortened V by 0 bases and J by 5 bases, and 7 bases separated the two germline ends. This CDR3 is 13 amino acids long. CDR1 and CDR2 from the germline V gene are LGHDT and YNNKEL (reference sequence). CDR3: CASSQDWGYGYTF. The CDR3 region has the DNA TGTGCCAGCAGCCAAGATTGGGGTTATGGCTACACCTTC.

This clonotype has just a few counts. CDR3 DNA: TGTGCCAGCAGCCTAAGCGGTAACAATGAGCAGTTCTTC. Amino acid sequence: CASSLSGNNEQFF. The rearrangement joins TRBV5-6 to TRBJ2-1; possibly TRBD2 for D (5 bases). This CDR3 has 13 residues. V was clipped by 4 bases and J by 5 bases, with 10 bases between them. Germline lookup yields CDR1 SGHDT and CDR2 YYEEEE.

The CDR3 DNA sequence: TGTGCCAGCAGCTTAGGGGGACACGAGACCGGGGAGCTGTTTTTT. Protein sequence: CASSLGGHETGELFF. V gene TRBV7-2 combines with J gene TRBJ2-2; D is possibly TRBD1 (6 bases). This CDR3 has 15 amino acids. V gave up 1 base and J gave up 5 bases, with 11 bases separating them. CDR1 is SGHTA, CDR2 FQGNSA, per germline.

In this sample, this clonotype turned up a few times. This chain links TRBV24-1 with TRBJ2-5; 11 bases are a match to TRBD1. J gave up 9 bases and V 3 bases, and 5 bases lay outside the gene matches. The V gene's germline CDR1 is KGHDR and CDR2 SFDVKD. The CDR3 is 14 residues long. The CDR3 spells CATSDGTGGQPQYF. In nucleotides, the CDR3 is TGTGCCACCAGTGATGGGACAGGGGGGCAGCCCCAGTACTTC.

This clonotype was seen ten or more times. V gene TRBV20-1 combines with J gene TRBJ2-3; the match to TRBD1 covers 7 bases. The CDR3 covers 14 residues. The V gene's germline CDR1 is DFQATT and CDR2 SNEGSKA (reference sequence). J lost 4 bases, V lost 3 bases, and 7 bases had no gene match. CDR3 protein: CSASPRGFSDTQYF. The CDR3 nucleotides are TGCAGTGCTAGCCCCAGGGGGTTCTCAGATACGCAGTATTTT.

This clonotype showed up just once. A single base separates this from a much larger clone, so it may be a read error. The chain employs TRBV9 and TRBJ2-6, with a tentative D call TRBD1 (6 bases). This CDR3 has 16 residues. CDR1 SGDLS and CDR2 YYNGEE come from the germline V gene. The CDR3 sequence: CASRVAQGLGANVLTF. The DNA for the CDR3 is TGTGCCAGCAGAGTAGCTCAGGGGCTTGGGGCCAACGTCCTGACTTTC.

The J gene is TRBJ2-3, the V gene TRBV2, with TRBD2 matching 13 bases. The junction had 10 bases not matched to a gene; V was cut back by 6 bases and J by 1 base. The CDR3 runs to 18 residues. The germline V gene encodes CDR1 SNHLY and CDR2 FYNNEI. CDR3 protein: CASSLKLAGGPGTDTQYF. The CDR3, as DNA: TGTGCCAGCAGCTTGAAACTAGCGGGAGGGCCTGGCACAGATACGCAGTATTTT.

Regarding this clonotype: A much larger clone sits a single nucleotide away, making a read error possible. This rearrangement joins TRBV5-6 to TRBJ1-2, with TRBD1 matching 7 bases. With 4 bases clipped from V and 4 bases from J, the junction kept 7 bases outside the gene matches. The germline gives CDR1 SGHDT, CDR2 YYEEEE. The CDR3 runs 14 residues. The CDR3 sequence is CASSLEGAAYGYTF. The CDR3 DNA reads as TGTGCCAGCAGCCTCGAGGGGGCGGCCTATGGCTACACCTTC.

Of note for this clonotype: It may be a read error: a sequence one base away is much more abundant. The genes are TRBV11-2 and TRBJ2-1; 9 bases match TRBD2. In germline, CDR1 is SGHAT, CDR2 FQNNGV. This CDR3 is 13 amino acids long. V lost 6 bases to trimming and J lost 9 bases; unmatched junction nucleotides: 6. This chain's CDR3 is CASRFSGSAEQFF. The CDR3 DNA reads TGTGCCAGCAGATTTAGCGGGAGCGCTGAGCAGTTCTTC. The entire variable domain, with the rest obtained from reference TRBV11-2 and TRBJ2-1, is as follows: EAGVAQSPRYKIIEKRQSVAFWCNPISGHATLYWYQQILGQGPKLLIQFQNNGVVDDSQLPKDRFSAERLKGVDSTLKIQPAKLEDSAVYLCASRFSGSAEQFFGPGTRLTVL.

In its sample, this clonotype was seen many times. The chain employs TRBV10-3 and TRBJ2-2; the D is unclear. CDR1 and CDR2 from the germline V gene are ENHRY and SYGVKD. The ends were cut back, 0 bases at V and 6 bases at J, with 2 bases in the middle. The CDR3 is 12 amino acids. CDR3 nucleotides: TGTGCCATCAGTGAGTCAGCCGGGGAGCTGTTTTTT. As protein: CAISESAGELFF.

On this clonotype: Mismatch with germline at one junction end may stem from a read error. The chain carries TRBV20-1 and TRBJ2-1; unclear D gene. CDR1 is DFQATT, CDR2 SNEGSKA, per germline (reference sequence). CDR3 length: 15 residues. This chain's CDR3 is CSARLTPSSSNEQFF. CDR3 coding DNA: TGCAGTGCTAGACTAACCCCGAGCTCCTCCAATGAGCAGTTCTTC.

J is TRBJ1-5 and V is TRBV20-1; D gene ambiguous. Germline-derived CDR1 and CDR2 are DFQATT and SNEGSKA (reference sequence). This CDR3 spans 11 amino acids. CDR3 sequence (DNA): TGCAGCTATATCCGGGATCAGCCCCAGCATTTT. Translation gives CSYIRDQPQHF.

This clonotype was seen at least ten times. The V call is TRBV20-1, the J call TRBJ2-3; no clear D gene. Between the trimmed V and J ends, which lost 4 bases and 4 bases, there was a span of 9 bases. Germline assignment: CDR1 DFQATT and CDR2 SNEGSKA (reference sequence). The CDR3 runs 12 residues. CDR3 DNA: TGCAGTGCTATAAGGCCGGCAGATACGCAGTATTTT. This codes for CSAIRPADTQYF.

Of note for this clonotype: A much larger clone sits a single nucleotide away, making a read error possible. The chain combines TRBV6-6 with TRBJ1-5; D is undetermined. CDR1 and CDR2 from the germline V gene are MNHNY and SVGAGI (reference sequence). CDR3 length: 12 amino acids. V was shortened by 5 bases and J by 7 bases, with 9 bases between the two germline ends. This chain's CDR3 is CASSQRVQPQHF. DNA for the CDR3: TGTGCCAGCAGTCAGAGGGTACAGCCCCAGCATTTT.

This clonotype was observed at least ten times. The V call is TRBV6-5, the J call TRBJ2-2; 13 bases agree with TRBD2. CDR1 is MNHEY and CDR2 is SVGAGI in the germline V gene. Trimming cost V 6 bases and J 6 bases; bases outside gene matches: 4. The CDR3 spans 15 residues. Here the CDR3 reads CASSPGTSGAGELFF. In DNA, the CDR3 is TGTGCCAGCAGCCCCGGGACTAGCGGGGCCGGGGAGCTGTTTTTT.

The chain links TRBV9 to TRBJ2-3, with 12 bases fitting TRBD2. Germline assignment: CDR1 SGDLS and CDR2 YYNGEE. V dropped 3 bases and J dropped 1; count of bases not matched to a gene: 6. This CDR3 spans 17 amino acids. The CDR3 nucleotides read TGTGCCAGCAGCGGACTACTAGCGGGAGGTGGCACAGATACGCAGTATTTT. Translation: CASSGLLAGGGTDTQYF.

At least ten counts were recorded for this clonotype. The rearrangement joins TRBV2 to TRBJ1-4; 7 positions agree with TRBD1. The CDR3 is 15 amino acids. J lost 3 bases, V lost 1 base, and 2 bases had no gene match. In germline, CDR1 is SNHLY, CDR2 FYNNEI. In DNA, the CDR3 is TGTGCCAGCAGTGAAGAGGGGGCGGCTAATGAAAAACTGTTTTTT. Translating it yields CASSEEGAANEKLFF.

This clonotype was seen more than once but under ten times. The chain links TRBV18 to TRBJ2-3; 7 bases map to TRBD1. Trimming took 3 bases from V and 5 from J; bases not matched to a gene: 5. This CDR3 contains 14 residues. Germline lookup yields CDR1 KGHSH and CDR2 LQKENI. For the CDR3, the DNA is TGTGCCAGCTCACCGCCCGACAGGGAAGATACGCAGTATTTT. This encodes CASSPPDREDTQYF.

DNA for the CDR3: TGTGCCAGCTCACCAATGGGACAGGGGGCGAGTCAGCCCCAGCATTTT. Translated: CASSPMGQGASQPQHF. The V and J genes are TRBV18 and TRBJ1-5; 12 bases match TRBD1. CDR1 and CDR2 (germline): KGHSH, LQKENI. V shed 2 bases, J shed 6 bases, and the junction held 5 bases outside the gene matches. This CDR3 contains 16 residues.

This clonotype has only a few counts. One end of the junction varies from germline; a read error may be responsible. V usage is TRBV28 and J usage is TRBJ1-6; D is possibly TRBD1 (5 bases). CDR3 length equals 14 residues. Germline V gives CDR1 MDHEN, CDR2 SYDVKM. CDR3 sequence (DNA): TGTGCCGGCAGTCGGGACCCGATGGGGTCACCCCTCCACTTT. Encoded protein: CAGSRDPMGSPLHF.

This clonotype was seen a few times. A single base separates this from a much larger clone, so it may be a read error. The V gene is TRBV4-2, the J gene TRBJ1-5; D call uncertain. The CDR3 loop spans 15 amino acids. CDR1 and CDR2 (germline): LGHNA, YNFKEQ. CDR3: CAGSQDGESGQPQHF. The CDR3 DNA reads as TGTGCCGGCAGCCAAGATGGGGAATCGGGTCAGCCCCAGCATTTT.

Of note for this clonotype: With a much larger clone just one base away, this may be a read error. DNA of the CDR3: TGTGCCACCCCAACCGGGACACCCACCTACGAGCAGTACTTC. Translating gives CATPTGTPTYEQYF. The chain has TRBV6-5 and TRBJ2-7; a weak D match, TRBD1 (6 bases). Trimming shortened V by 10 bases and J by 2 bases, and 18 bases separated the two germline ends. This CDR3 spans 14 amino acids. Germline CDR1 reads MNHEY; CDR2 reads SVGAGI.